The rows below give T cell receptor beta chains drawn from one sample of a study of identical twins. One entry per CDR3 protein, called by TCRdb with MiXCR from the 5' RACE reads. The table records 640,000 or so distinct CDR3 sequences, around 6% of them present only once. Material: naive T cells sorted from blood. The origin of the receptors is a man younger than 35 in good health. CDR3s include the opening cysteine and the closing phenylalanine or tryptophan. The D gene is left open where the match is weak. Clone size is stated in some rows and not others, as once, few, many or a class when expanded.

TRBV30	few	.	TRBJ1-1	TGTGCCTGGAGTTCCGGTTTTTCTGAAGCTTTCTTT	CAWSSGFSEAFF
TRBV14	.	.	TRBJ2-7	TGTGCCAGCAGCCAGACCGGTGTGACCTACGAGCAGTACTTC	CASSQTGVTYEQYF
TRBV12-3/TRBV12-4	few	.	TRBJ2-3	TGTGCCAGCTCAAGCCACGGTCGGAGCACAGATACGCAGTATTTT	CASSSHGRSTDTQYF
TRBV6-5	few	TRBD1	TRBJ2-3	TGTGCCAGCAGTTACGGGACAGGATATGATACGCAGTATTTT	CASSYGTGYDTQYF
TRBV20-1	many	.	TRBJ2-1	TGCAGTGCCCAGGCCGCGGCAACCTACAATGAGCAGTTCTTC	CSAQAAATYNEQFF
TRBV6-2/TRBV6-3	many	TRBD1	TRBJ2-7	TGTGCCAGCTGGCAGGGGGCGAACGAGCAGTACTTC	CASWQGANEQYF
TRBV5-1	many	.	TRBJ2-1	TGCGCCAGCAGCCCAACCGATTTTGGCAATGAGCAGTTCTTC	CASSPTDFGNEQFF
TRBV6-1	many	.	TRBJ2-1	TGTGCCAGCAGTGGCTTCAAGCGGGCCGACTCCTACAATGAGCAGTTCTTC	CASSGFKRADSYNEQFF
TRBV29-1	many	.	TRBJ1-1	TGCAGCGTTGTCGGGTATGGAACAAGATATGAAGCTTTCTTT	CSVVGYGTRYEAFF
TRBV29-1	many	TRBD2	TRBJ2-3	TGCAGCGCAACTACTAGCGGGGGAGCAGATACGCAGTATTTT	CSATTSGGADTQYF
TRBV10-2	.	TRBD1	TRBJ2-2	TGCGCCATTAATGACAGGGTGAACACCGGGGAGCTGTTTTTT	CAINDRVNTGELFF
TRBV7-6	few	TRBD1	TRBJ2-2	TGTGCCAGCAGCCCCCATCTCGACAGGGTCGGGGAGCTGTTTTTT	CASSPHLDRVGELFF
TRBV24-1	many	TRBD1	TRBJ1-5	TGTGCCACCAGTGACGGACAGGGAAATCAGCCCCAGCATTTT	CATSDGQGNQPQHF
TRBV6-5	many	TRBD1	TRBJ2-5	TGTGCCAGCAGTTACTGGACAGGGGGTGAGACCCAGTACTTC	CASSYWTGGETQYF
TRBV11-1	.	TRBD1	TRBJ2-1	TGTGCCAGCAGGAAGGGACAGGGGGCCCCCTTAGCCGACAATGAGCAGTTCTTC	CASRKGQGAPLADNEQFF
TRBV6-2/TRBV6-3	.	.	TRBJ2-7	TGTGCCAACGTAGAGAGAACCCTCCGCTACGAGCAGTACTTC	CANVERTLRYEQYF
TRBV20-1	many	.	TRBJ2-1	TGCAGTGCTGGAAGGGGAAGCTCCTACAATGAGCAGTTCTTC	CSAGRGSSYNEQFF
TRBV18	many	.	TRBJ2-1	TGTGCCAGCTCACCATACCGTGAAACCTACAATGAGCAGTTCTTC	CASSPYRETYNEQFF
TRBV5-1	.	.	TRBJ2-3	TGCGCCAGCAGCTTGTTATCGGGAGCAGATACGCAGTATTTT	CASSLLSGADTQYF
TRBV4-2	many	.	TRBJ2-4	TGTGCCAGCAGCCAAAACAGGGGAGGGGAACACATTCAGTACTTC	CASSQNRGGEHIQYF
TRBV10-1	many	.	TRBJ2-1	TGCGCCAGCAGTGACGGGTCCGGTGAGCAGTTCTTC	CASSDGSGEQFF
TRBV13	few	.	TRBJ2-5	TGTGCCAGCAGCTTAGAACTATCGGGAGAGACCCAGTACTTC	CASSLELSGETQYF
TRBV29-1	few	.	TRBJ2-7	TGCAGCGTTGAAACCGGGACAAATACCTACGAGCAGTACTTC	CSVETGTNTYEQYF
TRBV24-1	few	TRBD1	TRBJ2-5	TGTGCCACCAGTGCACTGGGACAGGGGAAGTACCAAGAGACCCAGTACTTC	CATSALGQGKYQETQYF
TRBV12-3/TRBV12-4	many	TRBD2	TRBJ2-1	TGTGCCAGCAGTTTTCGGGGGGTTGGTGAGCAGTTCTTC	CASSFRGVGEQFF
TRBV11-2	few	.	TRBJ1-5	TGTGCCAGCAGCTCTACTAGCAATCAGCCCCAGCATTTT	CASSSTSNQPQHF
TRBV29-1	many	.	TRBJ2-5	TGCAGCGTCCTCAGGGGGGTCCGAGAGACCCAGTACTTC	CSVLRGVRETQYF
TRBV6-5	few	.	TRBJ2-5	TGTGCCAGCAGTTACTCGGTCGCTTGGCAGCAAGAGACCCAGTACTTC	CASSYSVAWQQETQYF
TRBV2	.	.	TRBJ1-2	TGTGCCAGCATGGGGAGCCCAGTCAATGGCTACACCTTC	CASMGSPVNGYTF
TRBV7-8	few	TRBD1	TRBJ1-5	TGTGCCAGCACCCTTGGGGCAGGGGGCCAGCCCCAGCATTTT	CASTLGAGGQPQHF
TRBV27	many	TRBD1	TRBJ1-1	TGTGCCAGCAGAGACCCGGGACAGGGGGCTTTCACTGAAGCTTTCTTT	CASRDPGQGAFTEAFF
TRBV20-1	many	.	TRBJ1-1	TGCAGTGCTAGAGGGGGGGACACTGAAGCTTTCTTT	CSARGGDTEAFF
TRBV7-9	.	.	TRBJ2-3	TGTGCCAGCAGCTTAACTACAGGGCATACGCAGTATTTT	CASSLTTGHTQYF
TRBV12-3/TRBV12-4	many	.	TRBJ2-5	TGTGCCAGCAGTGACCGTCTCGGGGTAGAGACCCAGTACTTC	CASSDRLGVETQYF
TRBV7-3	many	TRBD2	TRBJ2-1	TGTGCCAGCAGCTTAAGGGGGAACCTAGCGGAGAGTAACAATGAGCAGTTCTTC	CASSLRGNLAESNNEQFF
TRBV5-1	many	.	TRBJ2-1	TGCGCCAGCAGCTTGGCCCAACGCGGCGAGCAGTTCTTC	CASSLAQRGEQFF
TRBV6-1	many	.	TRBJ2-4	TGTGCCAGCAGCCAGGGAATAGCCAAAAACATTCAGTACTTC	CASSQGIAKNIQYF
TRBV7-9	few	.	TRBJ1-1	TGTGCCAGCGGCCTCATGGGCACTGAAGCTTTCTTT	CASGLMGTEAFF
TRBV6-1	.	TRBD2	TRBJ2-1	TGTGCCAGCTCAAACCGGGGACTAGCGGGTAGCTCCTACAATGAGCAGTTCTTC	CASSNRGLAGSSYNEQFF
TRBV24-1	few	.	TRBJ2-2	TGTGCCACCAGTGATTTAGAAAGGCTAGCCACTCAACACGGGGAGCTGTTTTTT	CATSDLERLATQHGELFF
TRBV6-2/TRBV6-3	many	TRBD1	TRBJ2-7	TGTGCCAGCAGGTCGGGACAGACCTACGAGCAGTACTTC	CASRSGQTYEQYF
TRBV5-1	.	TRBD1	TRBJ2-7	TGCGCCAGCACCCACCCCGGGACAGAGATCTACGAGCAGTACTTC	CASTHPGTEIYEQYF
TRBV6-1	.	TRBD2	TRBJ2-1	TGTGCCAGCAGACTAACGGGACTAGCGGGAAACGAGCAGTTCTTC	CASRLTGLAGNEQFF
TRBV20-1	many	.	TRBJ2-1	TGCAGTGCTAGAGCCTTCGGGACTGAGCAGTTCTTC	CSARAFGTEQFF
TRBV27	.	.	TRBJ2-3	TGTGCCAGCAGTTTAGGGCAGGGGATAGATACGCAGTATTTT	CASSLGQGIDTQYF
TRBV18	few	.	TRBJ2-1	TGTGCCAGCTCACCCAACATCAATGAGCAGTTCTTC	CASSPNINEQFF
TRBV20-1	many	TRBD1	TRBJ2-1	TGCAGTGCTAGAGATCAGGGACAGAGATACAATGAGCAGTTCTTC	CSARDQGQRYNEQFF